The 20 T cell receptor beta chains presented below share a single source sample, sequenced in a study of T cells after somatic rescue of genetic block. Data came from immunoSEQ multiplex PCR; TCRdb stores just in-frame clones and leaves some out. Among 15,000 or so clones listed, under 80% were seen once. Sequences were obtained from peripheral blood mononuclear cells (PBMCs). These receptors were taken from a man younger than 35.

The chain is built from TRBV27 and TRBJ2-7; no clear D. Trimming pared 4 bases from V and 4 bases from J, leaving 5 bases between. Germline CDR1 reads MNHEY; CDR2 reads SMNVEV (reference sequence). The CDR3 length is 11 residues. The CDR3 nucleotides are TGTGCCAGCAGTTCTCGTTACGAGCAGTACTTC. Translated, it gives CASSSRYEQYF.

This clone was detected a few times. The V and J genes are TRBV6-5 and TRBJ2-5; D tentatively reads TRBD1 or TRBD2 (5 bases each). Trimming pared 5 bases from V and 5 bases from J, leaving 12 bases between. The CDR3 totals 13 residues. The germline CDR1 and CDR2 sequences are MNHEY and SVGAGI. CDR3: CASSRGTWETQYF. The CDR3 DNA sequence: TGTGCCAGCAGTCGAGGGACCTGGGAGACCCAGTACTTC.

This clone was seen a few times. V usage is TRBV25-1 and J usage is TRBJ2-1, with no clear D. The V and J ends lost 4 bases and 3 bases respectively, with 7 bases between them. The CDR3 runs to 13 residues. Germline CDR1 and CDR2: MGHDK and SYGVNS. This CDR3 is CASSVPGYNEQFF. CDR3 coding DNA: TGTGCCAGCAGTGTCCCAGGCTACAATGAGCAGTTCTTC.

V is TRBV7-9 and J is TRBJ2-1; the D call may be TRBD1 or TRBD2 (5 bases each). This CDR3 region has 13 residues. Per the germline V gene, CDR1 is SEHNR and CDR2 is FQNEAQ (reference sequence). V was cut by 1 base and J by 6 bases, with 7 bases left in between. The chain's CDR3 is CASSLEGPNEQFF. The CDR3, as DNA: TGTGCCAGCAGCTTAGAGGGACCCAATGAGCAGTTCTTC.

V is TRBV4-1 and J is TRBJ2-3; 10 bases agree with TRBD2. Germline-derived CDR1 and CDR2 are MGHRA and YSYEKL. V lost 0 bases and J lost 2; bases outside the gene matches: 5. This CDR3 region has 17 residues. The CDR3 nucleotides read TGCGCCAGCAGCCAAGATCGTGGGACTAGCGTCACAGATACGCAGTATTTT. As protein: CASSQDRGTSVTDTQYF.

This clone was detected once. The DNA is omitted, as the CDR3 cannot be located on it reliably, and the CDR3 follows TCRdb's listing. This chain links TRBV7-5 with TRBJ1-5. TRBV7-5 is reported as a pseudogene. Both ends counted, the CDR3 spans 22 residues. CDR3 amino acids: CARSPGGVGFGIDRDGNQPQHF.

V gene TRBV7-9 combines with J gene TRBJ2-3; D is undetermined. This CDR3 contains 12 residues. In germline, CDR1 is SEHNR, CDR2 FQNEAQ (reference sequence). Trimming pared 1 base from V and 8 bases from J, leaving 7 bases between. The CDR3 DNA reads TGTGCCAGCAGCTTAGAGATGGGTACGCAGTATTTT. Translating it yields CASSLEMGTQYF.

The chain couples TRBV27 to TRBJ2-5; TRBD1 matches at 7 bases. The germline V gene encodes CDR1 MNHEY and CDR2 SMNVEV (reference sequence). This CDR3 is built from 13 residues. V lost 8 bases, J lost 2 bases, and 5 bases stayed unmatched. This CDR3 is CASWGQYQETQYF. CDR3 bases: TGTGCCAGCTGGGGACAGTATCAAGAGACCCAGTACTTC.

This clone was observed a single time. The chain employs TRBV6-5 and TRBJ1-4; 9 positions match TRBD1. V gave up 10 bases and J gave up 8 bases; unmatched junction bases: 11. This CDR3 has 14 amino acids. CDR1 is MNHEY and CDR2 is SVGAGI in the germline V gene. This CDR3 is CATGRGQGREKLFF. The DNA for the CDR3 is TGTGCCACAGGTCGGGGACAGGGAAGGGAAAAACTGTTTTTT.

The chain couples TRBV2 to TRBJ2-1; 10 nucleotides agree with TRBD1. After removal of 3 bases from V and 2 bases from J, the junction contained 10 bases not matched to a gene. CDR1 and CDR2 (germline): SNHLY, FYNNEI. This CDR3 contains 18 residues. The CDR3: CASSDQMTGGKAYNEQFF. CDR3 sequence (DNA): TGTGCCAGCAGTGACCAAATGACAGGGGGCAAAGCCTACAATGAGCAGTTCTTC.

The chain has TRBV27 and TRBJ2-7, with D unresolved. The CDR3 covers 17 residues. V was pared by 1 base and J by 5 bases, with 21 bases between. The germline CDR1 and CDR2 sequences are MNHEY and SMNVEV (reference sequence). The CDR3 DNA follows: TGTGCCAGCAGTTTATTCTCCCAGGCGCCACGTACCCACGAGCAGTACTTC. Amino acid sequence: CASSLFSQAPRTHEQYF.

The chain has TRBV7-9 and TRBJ2-3; 7 positions match TRBD2. The CDR3 sequence is 14 residues long. The V gene's germline CDR1 is SEHNR and CDR2 FQNEAQ (reference sequence). V lost 1 base, J lost 5 bases, and 3 bases stayed unmatched. In nucleotides, the CDR3 is TGTGCCAGCAGCTTAGGGCCGGGGGGAGATACGCAGTATTTT. Protein product: CASSLGPGGDTQYF.

In DNA, the CDR3 is TGCGCCAGCAAGGATAGCCCACCCTATACGCAGTATTTT. Translated: CASKDSPPYTQYF. V and J are TRBV5-1 and TRBJ2-3; no clear D. Trimming cost V 6 bases and J 7 bases, with 15 bases left between them. CDR1 and CDR2 (germline): SGHRS, YFSETQ. The length of the CDR3 is 13 residues.

The chain couples TRBV28 to TRBJ2-2; no firm D call. CDR3 length: 15 residues. In germline, CDR1 is MDHEN, CDR2 SYDVKM. Trimming took off 6 bases at V and 1 base at J, with 12 bases between the two ends. CDR3 sequence: CASSPTWRNTGELFF. In nucleotides, the CDR3 is TGTGCCAGCAGCCCTACCTGGCGGAACACCGGGGAGCTGTTTTTT.

This clone is a singleton in its sample. V is TRBV5-1 and J is TRBJ2-7, with D possibly being TRBD2 (6 bases). CDR3 length equals 17 residues. V lost 0 bases, J lost 2 bases, and 18 bases lay in between. Germline CDR1 SGHRS, CDR2 YFSETQ. The CDR3 region is CASSLGDGGIPAYEQYF. The CDR3 DNA sequence: TGCGCCAGCAGCTTGGGGGATGGGGGGATTCCAGCCTACGAGCAGTACTTC. Complete variable domain (other parts from reference TRBV5-1 and TRBJ2-7): KAGVTQTPRYLIKTRGQQVTLSCSPISGHRSVSWYQQTPGQGLQFLFEYFSETQRNKGNFPGRFSGRQFSNSRSEMNVSTLELGDSALYLCASSLGDGGIPAYEQYFGPGTRLTVT.

The gene calls are TRBV6-5 and TRBJ2-7; D might be TRBD1 (6 bases). Trimming shortened V by 0 bases and J by 6 bases, and 12 bases separated the two germline ends. The CDR3 loop spans 14 amino acids. Germline V gives CDR1 MNHEY, CDR2 SVGAGI. This chain's CDR3 is CASSYSDRSGEQYF. DNA for the CDR3: TGTGCCAGCAGTTACTCGGACAGATCGGGCGAGCAGTACTTC.

This clone was counted a few times. This chain links TRBV11-3 with TRBJ2-7, with a weak D call TRBD2 (7 bases). The V and J ends lost 3 bases and 7 bases respectively, with 13 bases between them. The V gene's germline CDR1 is SGHNT and CDR2 YENEEA. The CDR3 spans 13 residues. This CDR3 is CASSFARGGEQYF. The DNA of the CDR3 is TGTGCCAGCAGCTTTGCCAGGGGAGGGGAGCAGTACTTC.

This clone was seen only a few times. The V call is TRBV25-1, the J call TRBJ1-1, with a possible D match to TRBD1 (5 bases). The germline CDR1 and CDR2 sequences are MGHDK and SYGVNS. V lost 3 bases and J lost 4, with 9 bases in between. CDR3 size: 13 residues. The CDR3 spells CASSEGGRTEAFF. The CDR3, as DNA: TGTGCCAGCAGTGAGGGGGGACGCACTGAAGCTTTCTTT.

This chain uses TRBV10-3 with TRBJ2-7; TRBD2 might be the D (6 bases). The ends were cut back, 6 bases at V and 2 bases at J, with 14 bases in the middle. This CDR3 has 14 residues. CDR1 and CDR2 (germline): ENHRY, SYGVKD. The CDR3 region is CAISSGLLPYEQYF. CDR3 DNA: TGTGCCATCAGCTCAGGACTACTCCCCTACGAGCAGTACTTC.

The chain combines TRBV18 with TRBJ2-1, with no clear D. The CDR3 sequence is 16 residues long. The germline gives CDR1 KGHSH, CDR2 LQKENI. Trimming shortened V by 1 base and J by 0 bases, and 10 bases separated the two germline ends. The DNA for the CDR3 is TGTGCCAGCTCACCACGGTCAGCCCTCTCCTACAATGAGCAGTTCTTC. Its translation: CASSPRSALSYNEQFF.